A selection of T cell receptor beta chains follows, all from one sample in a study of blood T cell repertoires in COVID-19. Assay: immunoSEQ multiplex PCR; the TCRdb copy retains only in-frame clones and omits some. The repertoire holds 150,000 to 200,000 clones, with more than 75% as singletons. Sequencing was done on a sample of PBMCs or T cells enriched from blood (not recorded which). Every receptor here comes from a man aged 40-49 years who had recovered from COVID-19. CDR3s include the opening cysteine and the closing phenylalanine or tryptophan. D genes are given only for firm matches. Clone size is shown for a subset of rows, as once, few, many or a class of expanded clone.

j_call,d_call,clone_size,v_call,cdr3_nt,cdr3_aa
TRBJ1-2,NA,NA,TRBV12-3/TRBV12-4,TGTGCCAGCAGTGCGGGCAGTGGTGGCTACACCTTC,CASSAGSGGYTF
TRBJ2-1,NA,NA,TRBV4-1,TGCGCCAGCAGCCAAGAAGGACTTGGAGGGTACAATGAGCAGTTCTTC,CASSQEGLGGYNEQFF
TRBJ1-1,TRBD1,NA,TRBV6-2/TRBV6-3,TGTGCCAGCAGTACCAGGGGGCGCGGGGTAAACACTGAAGCTTTCTTT,CASSTRGRGVNTEAFF
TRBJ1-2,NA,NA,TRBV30,TGTGCCTGGAGTAGGGGTCGGCAGTCTAACTATGGCTACACCTTC,CAWSRGRQSNYGYTF
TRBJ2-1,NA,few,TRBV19,TGTGCCAGTAGTGTGACAGATTACAATGAGCAGTTCTTC,CASSVTDYNEQFF
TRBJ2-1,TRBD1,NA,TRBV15,TGTGCCACCAGCAGCCGATCTACAGGGGCCAATGAGCAGTTCTTC,CATSSRSTGANEQFF
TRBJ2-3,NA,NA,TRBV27,TGTGCCAGCAGTTTAGTGGGGGGAGTACGAGATACGCAGTATTTT,CASSLVGGVRDTQYF
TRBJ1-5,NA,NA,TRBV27,TGTGCCAGCAGTCGAGGGGGTAGCAGTCAGCCCCAGCATTTT,CASSRGGSSQPQHF
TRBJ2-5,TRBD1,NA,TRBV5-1,TGCGCCAGCAGCTTCCAGCTACAGGGGTCCCAAGAGACCCAGTACTTC,CASSFQLQGSQETQYF
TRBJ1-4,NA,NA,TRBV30,TGTGCCTGGAGTACCTCTAGGACAGCCTATAATGAAAAACTGTTTTTT,CAWSTSRTAYNEKLFF
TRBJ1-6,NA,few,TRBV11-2,TGTGCCGCGGGGGCGGGACCTTATAATTCACCCCTCCACTTT,CAAGAGPYNSPLHF
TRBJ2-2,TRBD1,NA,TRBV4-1,TGCGCCAGCAGTCAGGACAGGGGGCGGGCCGGGGAGCTGTTTTTT,CASSQDRGRAGELFF
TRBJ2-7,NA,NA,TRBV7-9,TGTGCCAGCAGCTCCCTCGTTACAGGCTCCTACGAGCAGTACTTC,CASSSLVTGSYEQYF
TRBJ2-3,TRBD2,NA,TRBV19,TGTGCCAGTAGTATAATGGCGGGGGGAGATACGCAGTATTTT,CASSIMAGGDTQYF
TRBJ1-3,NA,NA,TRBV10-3,TGTGCCATCCTAAGTCCCGGAAACACCATATATTTT,CAILSPGNTIYF
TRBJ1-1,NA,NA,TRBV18,TGTGCCAGCTCACCACCTAGCCGGTCGGGCACTGAAGCTTTCTTT,CASSPPSRSGTEAFF
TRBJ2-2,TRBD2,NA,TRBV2,TGTGCCAGCAAATCAGAGCGGGGGTCGAACACCGGGGAGCTGTTTTTT,CASKSERGSNTGELFF
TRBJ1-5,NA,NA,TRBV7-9,TGTGCCAGCAGCTTAATGGGAGGGGGAAATCAGCCCCAGCATTTT,CASSLMGGGNQPQHF
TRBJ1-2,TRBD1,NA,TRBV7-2,TGTGCCAGCAGCCCGACATGGACAGGGGGCGGCTATGGCTACACCTTC,CASSPTWTGGGYGYTF
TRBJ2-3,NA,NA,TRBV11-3,TGTGCCAGCAGCTTAGACGGGGGAGATACGCAGTATTTT,CASSLDGGDTQYF
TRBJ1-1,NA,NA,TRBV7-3,TGTGCCAGCAGCTTAGGGCAGAACACTGAAGCTTTCTTT,CASSLGQNTEAFF
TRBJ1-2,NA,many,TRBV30,TGTGCCTGGAGTTCGGGAGGGTCCGGCTACACCTTC,CAWSSGGSGYTF
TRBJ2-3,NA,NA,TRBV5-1,TGCGCCAGCACCCCCCAGGACTACTTCACAGATACGCAGTATTTT,CASTPQDYFTDTQYF
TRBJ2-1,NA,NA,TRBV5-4,TGTGCCAGCAGCTTGGCTGGGCCGAATGAGCAGTTCTTC,CASSLAGPNEQFF
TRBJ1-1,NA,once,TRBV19,TGTGCCAGTAGTATGCAGGGTGTCGCTTCGAGGACTGAAGCTTTCTTT,CASSMQGVASRTEAFF
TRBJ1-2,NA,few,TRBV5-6,TGTGCCAGCAGCTTGATTCGCACACACTATGGCTACACCTTC,CASSLIRTHYGYTF
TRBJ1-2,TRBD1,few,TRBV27,TGTGCCAGCAAGTTATTGCTAAAAGGGGGCAAGGGCTACACCTTC,CASKLLLKGGKGYTF
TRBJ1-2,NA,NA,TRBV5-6,TGTGCCAGCAGCTTGATCGCGGCGACAGGCAGCAACTATGGCTACACCTTC,CASSLIAATGSNYGYTF
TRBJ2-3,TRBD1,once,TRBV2,TGTGCCAGCACCGTCGAGGACAGGGGTTACACAGATACGCAGTATTTT,CASTVEDRGYTDTQYF
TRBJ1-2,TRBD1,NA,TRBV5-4,TGTGCCAGCAGCCCGGCAGGGGGCTATGGCTACACCTTC,CASSPAGGYGYTF
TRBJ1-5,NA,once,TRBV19,TGTGCCAGTACCTCGGGTCAGATTAATCAGCCCCAGCATTTT,CASTSGQINQPQHF
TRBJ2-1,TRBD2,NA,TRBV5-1,TGCGCCAGCAGCTTGGTTCTAGCGGCCTACAATGAGCAGTTCTTC,CASSLVLAAYNEQFF
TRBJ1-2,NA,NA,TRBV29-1,TGCAGCGTCTCCTCCCGGGGACTGCAGGGAGGAGGCTACACCTTC,CSVSSRGLQGGGYTF
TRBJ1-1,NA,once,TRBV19,TGTGCCAGTAGTAGGGGGAGGGTTGAAGCTTTCTTT,CASSRGRVEAFF
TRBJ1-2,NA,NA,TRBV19,TGTGCCAGTAGTTGGGGCAGATCTCATGGCTACACCTTC,CASSWGRSHGYTF
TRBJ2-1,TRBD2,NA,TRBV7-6,TGTGCCAGCAGCCTCCACGGTAGCGGGGGGATCAATGAGCAGTTCTTC,CASSLHGSGGINEQFF